This passage covers 3 T cell receptor beta chains from one sample sequenced in a study of identical twins (dated by TCRdb to the mid-2010s). Library method: 5' RACE. The reads were generated on an Illumina HiSeq 2000. The public reads were reprocessed in TCRdb via fastp at Q25 and MiXCR, keeping in-frame beta chains. One record per CDR3 amino acid sequence lists the most common genes and DNA. The table for this sample lists some 730,000 distinct CDR3 sequences; 15% to 20% of them were counted only once. The ten largest clonotypes hold over 10% of the sample. This sample was also put to use in a study of T cells expressing NK-cell markers.

The sample taken for sequencing was PBMCs. The receptor set was obtained from a woman between 18 and 29 years old in good health.

V usage is TRBV6-5 and J usage is TRBJ1-6; D gene uncertain. The CDR3 runs 13 residues. Per the germline V gene, CDR1 is MNHEY and CDR2 is SVGAGI. Between the trimmed V and J ends, which lost 4 bases and 7 bases, there was a span of 8 bases. CDR3 region: CASSSAANSPLHF. In nucleotides, the CDR3 is TGTGCCAGCAGTTCTGCGGCGAATTCACCCCTCCACTTT.

CDR3: CSVASETQYF. Written as DNA, the CDR3 is TGCAGCGTTGCTTCAGAGACCCAGTACTTC. The chain couples TRBV29-1 to TRBJ2-5; no definite D call. V lost 4 bases to trimming and J lost 4 bases, with 4 bases between them. The CDR3 extends over 10 amino acids. CDR1 SQVTM and CDR2 ANQGSEA come from the germline V gene.

This sequence joins TRBV9 and TRBJ2-3; D is undetermined. Germline CDR1 is SGDLS and CDR2 is YYNGEE. This CDR3 contains 15 residues. V dropped 0 bases and J dropped 2 bases, with 10 bases sitting between them. CDR3 sequence reads: CASSVGYRYTDTQYF. CDR3 coding DNA: TGTGCCAGCAGCGTAGGATACAGATACACAGATACGCAGTATTTT.